This T cell receptor beta chain was documented in a study of blood T cells in healthy people across ages (dated by TCRdb to the mid-2010s). Background on the whole study: Template switching captured roughly one uniquely barcoded TCR beta cDNA molecule per two T cells in model experiments. The donors were divided into four age groups: young (average around 15 years), middle-aged (about 39), aged (roughly 60) and long-lived (about 80). Using the same blood draw, the study looked at two additional independent replicas of 1 million unique cDNA reads for two donors, one aged 18 to 30 and the other aged 80 or older. To track age-related changes in TCR beta repertoire diversity, the study relied on deep sequencing normalized with unique cDNA molecular identifiers.

V is pared back by 1 base and J by 11 bases, with 14 bases lying between the germline termini. CDR1 and CDR2 were assigned from the germline V gene (reference sequence) as LGHDT and YNNKEL. There are 13 amino acids in the CDR3, from cysteine to phenylalanine inclusive. Left in the record is the CDR3 DNA by itself, 39 bases read in frame from the first base. Points the paper makes about the study in general: Since profiling was done on bulk unsorted PBMCs, naive and antigen-experienced compartments could not be conclusively compared. Donor CMV infection status was unknown, potentially confounding age-related changes in expanded clonotypes. Compared with the aged group, more naive CD4+ T cells, fewer expanded clones and increased TCR diversity were shown by the long-lived group, suggesting age selection. As age increased, observed TCR beta diversity per million T cells dropped in a roughly linear way, and a significant reduction was already evident by age roughly 36. A strong correlation was found between observed TCR beta diversity and the percentage of naive T cells measured by flow cytometry. Estimates of total diversity based on one million sequenced T cells were regarded as lower bounds and as underestimates.

Systemically healthy Caucasian individuals from Russia, 39 in total and aged about 6 to 100 years, were included as donors. Approximately 9.7 milliliters of peripheral blood were drawn from each donor into EDTA-treated Vacutainer tubes. Ficoll-Paque density-gradient centrifugation was used to isolate PBMCs, with at least 6.5 million per sample. Total RNA was extracted from PBMCs with Trizol reagent, with at least 5 micrograms obtained per sample. For every donor, an aliquot of PBMCs went through flow cytometry to measure the percentages of naive CD45RAhigh/CD27high T cells. A remark on this clonotype: Its antigen is not yet known. The sample holds no much larger clone one base away, and base qualities are not on file.

Receptor libraries were prepared by 5' RACE. Sequenced using an Illumina HiSeq 2500. A second PCR of 7 to 11 cycles was performed with a sample-barcoded 5' primer and a J-beta primer mix. A template-switch 5' adaptor carrying 12 random nucleotides introduced a unique molecular identifier onto each TCR beta cDNA molecule. Each sample yielded at least 2.5 million CDR3-containing paired-end reads. All of the RNA was converted into first-strand cDNA using the Mint cDNA synthesis kit, with a TRBC-specific oligonucleotide serving as the primer. Following uracil-DNA glycosylase treatment, all cDNA underwent a first 18-cycle PCR with the universal primers M1SS and BC2_uni_R. Processing in the source paper ran as follows. For normalization, 1 million high-quality reads were randomly selected from each sample, with every read carrying a distinct molecular identifier. Reads with shared molecular identifiers were discarded instead of being binned into consensus sequences. MiTCR, set to a Q25 quality threshold and the strictest error-elimination algorithm, was used for CDR3 identification, clonotype clustering and error correction. A nonparametric unseen species model with Euler transformation was used to estimate lower-bound total TCR beta diversity. TCRdb's own reprocessing of the public reads used fastp at Q25 and MiXCR and kept productive beta chains. Each CDR3 protein appears once, grouped with its most common genes and DNA. The V and J calls were not made by the authors but by TCRdb's processing. Present in this sample are some 760,000 distinct CDR3 sequences, roughly 25% of which were seen just once. Of the sample, 3% to 4.5% is held by the ten largest clones.

These records were also assigned to another study, of T cells of mothers and their children. According to the second study: Donors were nine systemically healthy Caucasian individuals: three mothers and their six children. cDNA synthesis consumed the entire amount of extracted RNA, loaded at 1.5 ug RNA in each 15 ul reaction. Sample barcodes and 2-4 random nucleotides were added via the M1S primer in the second PCR. Over 9 million TCR beta CDR3 reads were obtained for each mother, and millions of reads were obtained for each child. In both related and unrelated pairs, thymic selection shapes the output of TCR recombination in a similar way, with inherited differences having only a minor effect. Normalized repertoire overlap in related mother-child pairs was always slightly higher than in unrelated mother-child pairs, but the difference was never significant. With a sensitivity of approximately 93 clones per million clonotypes, no persistent microchimeric T cell clones were detected. To look for features that set related mother-child pairs apart from unrelated individuals, the researchers ran deep NGS to compare the TCR beta repertoires of mothers and children. On average, the children were around 11 +/- 4 years old, while the mothers were around 40 +/- 4 years old. After adapter ligation was performed with NEBNext reagents, the libraries were sequenced on an Illumina HiSeq 2000 with 100+100 nt paired-end reads. Mother and child libraries were prepared a month apart and sequenced in separate runs to prevent cross-contamination. Each donor had between roughly 450,000 and 2,100,000 distinct TCR beta clonotypes identified. Naive TCR beta clonotypes were estimated from low-frequency clonotypes matched to each donor's FACS-determined naive share, without sorting.

The sequenced sample was blood. The chain is made from TRBV3-1 and TRBJ1-1; the D gene is unclear. The receptor was derived from a boy between 10 and 17 years old in good health. For the CDR3, the sequence is CASSQVSGDVAFF. Read as DNA, the sequence is TGTGCCAGCAGCCAAGTAAGCGGGGATGTGGCTTTCTTT. Beyond the CDR3, the reference TRBV3-1 and TRBJ1-1 genes provide the residues; the full variable domain reads: DTAVSQTPKYLVTQMGNDKSIKCEQNLGHDTMYWYKQDSKKFLKIMFSYNNKELIINETVPNRFSPKSPDKAHLNLHINSLELGDSAVYFCASSQVSGDVAFFGQGTRLTVV.